Listed below are T cell receptor beta chains from one sample, sequenced in a study of blood T cell repertoires in COVID-19. The repertoire was sequenced with immunoSEQ multiplex PCR; TCRdb's copy has only in-frame clones and lacks some. The sample lists about 160,000 clones, 83% occurring once. The sequencing input was PBMCs or T cells enriched from blood (not recorded which). These receptor sequences come from a woman between 50 and 59 years old in a cohort exposed to, infected with or recovered from COVID-19 (not recorded which). The CDR3 runs from the conserved cysteine through the conserved F or W. The D gene is left open where the match is weak. Rows give clone size only sometimes, using once, few, many, or a class for an expanded clone.

D,length,J,V,size,CDR3,DNA
TRBD2,13,TRBJ2-7,TRBV28,few,CAVQRGGQYEQYF,TGTGCCGTCCAGCGGGGGGGCCAATACGAGCAGTACTTC
TRBD1,15,TRBJ2-1,TRBV4-3,.,CASSQGQGVINEQFF,TGCGCCAGCAGCCAAGGGCAGGGGGTGATCAATGAGCAGTTCTTC
TRBD2,14,TRBJ2-7,TRBV24-1,few,CATSDGRGAYEQYF,TGTGCCACCAGTGATGGGCGGGGGGCCTACGAGCAGTACTTC
.,14,TRBJ1-1,TRBV28,.,CASREGGVNTEAFF,TGTGCCAGCAGGGAAGGGGGAGTGAACACTGAAGCTTTCTTT
TRBD2,16,TRBJ2-2,TRBV6-2/TRBV6-3,.,CASSSGGSGRTGELFF,TGTGCCAGCAGTTCTGGGGGTAGCGGGAGGACCGGGGAGCTGTTTTTT
.,14,TRBJ2-5,TRBV19,.,CASSISRSGETQYF,TGTGCCAGTAGTATCTCCAGATCAGGGGAGACCCAGTACTTC
.,12,TRBJ2-4,TRBV7-2,once,CASSLYSQIQYF,TGTGCCAGCAGCTTATACAGCCAAATTCAGTACTTC
.,13,TRBJ1-2,TRBV6-6,.,CASSYRGTDGYTF,TGTGCCAGCAGTTACAGGGGAACCGATGGCTACACCTTC
.,13,TRBJ2-1,TRBV4-1,.,CASSQRTGNEQFF,TGCGCCAGCAGCCAAAGAACAGGGAATGAGCAGTTCTTC
.,14,TRBJ1-4,TRBV15,.,CATSQGGNGEKLFF,TGTGCCACCAGCCAAGGAGGGAACGGGGAAAAACTGTTTTTT
.,15,TRBJ1-5,TRBV6-6,.,CASSFRGVDLQPQHF,TGTGCCAGCAGCTTCCGCGGGGTTGATCTGCAGCCCCAGCATTTT